A selection of T cell receptor beta chains follows, all from one sample in a study of Graves' ophthalmopathy and Graves' hyperthyroidism. A single record per CDR3 protein comes from TCRdb applying MiXCR to the multiplex PCR reads. The repertoire holds hundreds of thousands of distinct CDR3 sequences, with 45% as singletons. Source material: peripheral blood. All receptors derive from an adult man with Graves' ophthalmopathy. Both conserved end residues are trimmed from each CDR3.

v_call: TRBV2
cdr3_aa: ASSDTSVNTEAF

v_call: TRBV27
cdr3_aa: ASSPGQRVPYGYT

v_call: TRBV10-3
cdr3_aa: ASTLGSGETQY

v_call: TRBV7-9
cdr3_aa: ASSSPQTPGQGADTGELF

v_call: TRBV19
cdr3_aa: ASSPQGDNSPLH

v_call: TRBV19
cdr3_aa: ASSQSGTSYEQY

v_call: TRBV20-1
cdr3_aa: SARDQGGHGYS

v_call: TRBV2
cdr3_aa: ASSAGQWGNEKLF

v_call: TRBV2
cdr3_aa: ASSPGTGGGNQPQH

v_call: TRBV4-1
cdr3_aa: ASSQVAREQY

v_call: TRBV2
cdr3_aa: ASSDASQETQY

v_call: TRBV5-1
cdr3_aa: ASSFDRGRGGTEAF

v_call: TRBV20-1
cdr3_aa: SARDSGTGRQPQH

v_call: TRBV12-3/TRBV12-4
cdr3_aa: ASSVSRGKGPFEAF

v_call: TRBV2
cdr3_aa: ASIERTSGADTQY

v_call: TRBV10-3
cdr3_aa: AINGQGASNEQF

v_call: TRBV7-9
cdr3_aa: ASSLAGVGETQY

v_call: TRBV20-1
cdr3_aa: SANRDRWTGELF

v_call: TRBV7-8
cdr3_aa: ASSPKEEAF

v_call: TRBV7-9
cdr3_aa: ASSSIRHSYEQY

v_call: TRBV5-1
cdr3_aa: ASRRTGDEQF

v_call: TRBV12-3/TRBV12-4
cdr3_aa: ASRRGTEETQY

v_call: TRBV2
cdr3_aa: ASTGQINEKLF

v_call: TRBV6-5
cdr3_aa: ASNGDGNEQY

v_call: TRBV20-1
cdr3_aa: SARPPTGGYT

v_call: TRBV7-9
cdr3_aa: ASSQVWPGGELF

v_call: TRBV7-9
cdr3_aa: ASAAGSSYEQY

v_call: TRBV20-1
cdr3_aa: SARAALNQETQY

v_call: TRBV19
cdr3_aa: ASSIDLGGSYGYT

v_call: TRBV20-1
cdr3_aa: SARAGSLYEQY

v_call: TRBV6-5
cdr3_aa: ASSYSRQIGHEQY

v_call: TRBV7-6
cdr3_aa: ASSSQGGDTQY

v_call: TRBV20-1
cdr3_aa: SARPGTPTEAF

v_call: TRBV24-1
cdr3_aa: ATQRGSYEQY